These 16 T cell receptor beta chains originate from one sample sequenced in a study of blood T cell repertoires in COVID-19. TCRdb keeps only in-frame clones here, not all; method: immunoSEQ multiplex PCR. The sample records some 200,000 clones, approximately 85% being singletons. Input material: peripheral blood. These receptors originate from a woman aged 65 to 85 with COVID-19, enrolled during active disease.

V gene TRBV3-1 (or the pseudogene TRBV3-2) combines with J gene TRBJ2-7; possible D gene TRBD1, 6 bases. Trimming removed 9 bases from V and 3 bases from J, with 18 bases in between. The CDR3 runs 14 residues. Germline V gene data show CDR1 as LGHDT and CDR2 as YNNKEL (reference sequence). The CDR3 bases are TGTGCCAGATCGGACAGCCTCCCGATCTACGAGCAGTACTTC. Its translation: CARSDSLPIYEQYF.

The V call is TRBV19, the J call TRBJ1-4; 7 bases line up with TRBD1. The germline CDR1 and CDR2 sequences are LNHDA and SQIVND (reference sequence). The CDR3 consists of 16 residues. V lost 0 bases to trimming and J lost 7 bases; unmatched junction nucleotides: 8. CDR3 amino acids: CASSIDRDSWGEKLFF. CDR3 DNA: TGTGCCAGTAGTATAGATAGGGACAGTTGGGGTGAAAAACTGTTTTTT.

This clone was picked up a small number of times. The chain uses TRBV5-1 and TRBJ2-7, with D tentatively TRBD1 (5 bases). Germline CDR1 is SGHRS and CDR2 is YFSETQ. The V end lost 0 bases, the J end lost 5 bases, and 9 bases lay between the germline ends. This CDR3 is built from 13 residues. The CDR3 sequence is CASSLEAGNEQYF. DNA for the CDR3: TGCGCCAGCAGCTTGGAAGCAGGGAACGAGCAGTACTTC. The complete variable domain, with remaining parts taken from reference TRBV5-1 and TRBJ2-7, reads KAGVTQTPRYLIKTRGQQVTLSCSPISGHRSVSWYQQTPGQGLQFLFEYFSETQRNKGNFPGRFSGRQFSNSRSEMNVSTLELGDSALYLCASSLEAGNEQYFGPGTRLTVT.

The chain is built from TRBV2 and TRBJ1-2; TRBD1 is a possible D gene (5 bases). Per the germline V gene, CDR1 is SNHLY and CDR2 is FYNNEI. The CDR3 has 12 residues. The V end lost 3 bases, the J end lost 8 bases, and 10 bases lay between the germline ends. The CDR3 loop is CASSDRVGGYTF. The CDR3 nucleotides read TGTGCCAGCAGTGACAGGGTAGGGGGCTACACCTTC.

CDR3 in DNA: TGCAGCGGGGGGACAGGGGGCGGAAAACTGTTTTTT. Residues: CSGGTGGGKLFF. The J gene is TRBJ1-4, the V gene TRBV29-1, with 12 nucleotides matching TRBD1. This CDR3 region has 12 residues. Germline V gene lookup returns CDR1 SQVTM and CDR2 ANQGSEA. V was clipped by 7 bases and J by 10 bases; unmatched bases: 4.

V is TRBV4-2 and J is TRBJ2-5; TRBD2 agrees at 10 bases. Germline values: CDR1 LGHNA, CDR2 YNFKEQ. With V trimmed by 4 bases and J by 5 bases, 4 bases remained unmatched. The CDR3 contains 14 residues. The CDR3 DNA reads TGTGCCAGCAGCCTATCTAGCGGGAGTGAGACCCAGTACTTC. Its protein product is CASSLSSGSETQYF.

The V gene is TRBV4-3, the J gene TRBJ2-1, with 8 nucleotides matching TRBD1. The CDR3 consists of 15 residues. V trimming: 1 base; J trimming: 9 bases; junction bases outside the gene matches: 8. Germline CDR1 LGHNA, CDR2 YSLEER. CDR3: CASSQVVQGAGEQFF. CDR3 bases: TGCGCCAGCAGCCAAGTCGTCCAGGGGGCAGGTGAGCAGTTCTTC.

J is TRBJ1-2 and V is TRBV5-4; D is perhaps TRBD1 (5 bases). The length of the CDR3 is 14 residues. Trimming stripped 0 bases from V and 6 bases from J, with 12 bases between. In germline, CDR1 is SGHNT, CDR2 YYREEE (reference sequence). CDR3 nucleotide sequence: TGTGCCAGCAGCTTGGTGGGCAGGGTGGATGGCTACACCTTC. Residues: CASSLVGRVDGYTF.

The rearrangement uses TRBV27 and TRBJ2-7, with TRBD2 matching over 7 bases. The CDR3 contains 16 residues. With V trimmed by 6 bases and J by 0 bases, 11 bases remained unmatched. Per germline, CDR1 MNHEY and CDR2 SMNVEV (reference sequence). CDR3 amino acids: CASRRTGRGTSYEQYF. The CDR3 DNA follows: TGTGCCAGCAGACGAACGGGGAGGGGCACCTCCTACGAGCAGTACTTC.

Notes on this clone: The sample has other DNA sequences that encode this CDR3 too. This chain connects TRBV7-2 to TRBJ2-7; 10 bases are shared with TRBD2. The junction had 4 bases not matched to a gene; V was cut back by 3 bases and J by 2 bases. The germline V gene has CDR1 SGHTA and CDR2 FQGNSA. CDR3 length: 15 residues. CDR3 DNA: TGTGCCAGCAGCTTGCGGACTAGCGGCACCTACGAGCAGTACTTC. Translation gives CASSLRTSGTYEQYF.

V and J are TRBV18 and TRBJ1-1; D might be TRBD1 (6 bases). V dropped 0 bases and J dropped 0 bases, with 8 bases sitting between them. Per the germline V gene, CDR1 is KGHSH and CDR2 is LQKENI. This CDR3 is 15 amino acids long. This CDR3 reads CASSPPTGMNTEAFF. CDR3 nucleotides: TGTGCCAGCTCACCACCTACAGGGATGAACACTGAAGCTTTCTTT. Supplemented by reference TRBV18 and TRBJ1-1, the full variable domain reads NAGVMQNPRHLVRRRGQEARLRCSPMKGHSHVYWYRQLPEEGLKFMVYLQKENIIDESGMPKERFSAEFPKEGPSILRIQQVVRGDSAAYFCASSPPTGMNTEAFFGQGTRLTVV.

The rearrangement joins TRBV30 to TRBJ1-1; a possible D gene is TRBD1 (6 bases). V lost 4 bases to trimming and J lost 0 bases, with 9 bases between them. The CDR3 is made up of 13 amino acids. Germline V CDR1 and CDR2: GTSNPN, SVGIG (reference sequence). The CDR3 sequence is CAWNGQLNTEAFF. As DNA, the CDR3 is TGTGCCTGGAATGGACAGTTGAACACTGAAGCTTTCTTT.

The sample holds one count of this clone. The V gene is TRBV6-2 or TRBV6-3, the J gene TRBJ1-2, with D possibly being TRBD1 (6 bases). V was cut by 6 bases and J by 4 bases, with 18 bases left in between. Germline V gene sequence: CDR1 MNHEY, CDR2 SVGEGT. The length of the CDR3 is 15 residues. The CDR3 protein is CASSPTGNSLYGYTF. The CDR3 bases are TGTGCCAGCAGCCCCACAGGGAACTCGCTCTATGGCTACACCTTC.

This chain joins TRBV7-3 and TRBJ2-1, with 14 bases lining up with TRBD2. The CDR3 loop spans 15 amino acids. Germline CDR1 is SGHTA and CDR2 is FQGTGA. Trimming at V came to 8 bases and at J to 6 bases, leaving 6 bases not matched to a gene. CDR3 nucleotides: TGTGCCAGCGGCCCGGGACTAGCGGGAGTCAATGAGCAGTTCTTC. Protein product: CASGPGLAGVNEQFF.

The CDR3 coding sequence is TGTGCCAGCAGCTTAGCGGGACAGGGCTCTGGAAACACCATATATTTT. Its protein is CASSLAGQGSGNTIYF. The rearrangement uses TRBV7-2 and TRBJ1-3; 9 nucleotides align to TRBD1. J lost 0 bases, V lost 0 bases, and 0 bases had no gene match. The germline CDR1 and CDR2 sequences are SGHTA and FQGNSA. This CDR3 contains 16 residues.

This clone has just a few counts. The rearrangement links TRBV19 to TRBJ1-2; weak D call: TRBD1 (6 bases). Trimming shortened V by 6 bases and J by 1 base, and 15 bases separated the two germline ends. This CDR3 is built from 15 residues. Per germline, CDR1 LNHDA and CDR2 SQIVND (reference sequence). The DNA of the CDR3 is TGTGCCAGTAGGAGCGCCGGACAGCTTAACTATGGCTACACCTTC. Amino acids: CASRSAGQLNYGYTF.